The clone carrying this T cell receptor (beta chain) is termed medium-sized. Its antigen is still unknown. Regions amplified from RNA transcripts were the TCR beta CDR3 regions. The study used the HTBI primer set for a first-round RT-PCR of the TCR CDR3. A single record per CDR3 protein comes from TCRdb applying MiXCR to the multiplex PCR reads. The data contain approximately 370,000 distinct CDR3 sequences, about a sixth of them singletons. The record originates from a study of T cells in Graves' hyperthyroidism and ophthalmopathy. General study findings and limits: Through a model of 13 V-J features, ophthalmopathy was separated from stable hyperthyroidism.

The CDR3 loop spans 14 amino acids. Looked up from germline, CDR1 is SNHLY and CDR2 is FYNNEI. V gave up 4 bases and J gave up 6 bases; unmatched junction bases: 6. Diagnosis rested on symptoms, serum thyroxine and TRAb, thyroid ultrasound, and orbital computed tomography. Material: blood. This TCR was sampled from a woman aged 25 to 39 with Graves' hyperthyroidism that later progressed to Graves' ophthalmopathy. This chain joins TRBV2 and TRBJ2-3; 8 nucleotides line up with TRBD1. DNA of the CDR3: TGTGCCAGCAGTGCATACAGGGGGGAGGATACGCAGTATTTT. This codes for CASSAYRGEDTQYF.